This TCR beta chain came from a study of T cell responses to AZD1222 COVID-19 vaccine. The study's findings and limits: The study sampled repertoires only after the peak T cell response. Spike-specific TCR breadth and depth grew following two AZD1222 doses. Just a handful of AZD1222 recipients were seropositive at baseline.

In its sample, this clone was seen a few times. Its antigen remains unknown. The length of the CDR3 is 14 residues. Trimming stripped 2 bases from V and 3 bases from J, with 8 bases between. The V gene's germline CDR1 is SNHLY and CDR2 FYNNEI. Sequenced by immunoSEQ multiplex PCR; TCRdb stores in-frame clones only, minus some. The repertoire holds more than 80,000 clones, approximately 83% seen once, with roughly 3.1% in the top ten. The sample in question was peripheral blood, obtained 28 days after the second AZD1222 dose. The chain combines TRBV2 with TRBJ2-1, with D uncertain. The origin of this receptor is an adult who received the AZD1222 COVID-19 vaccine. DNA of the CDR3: TGTGCCAGCAGTGAAAGGTTTATCTACAATGAGCAGTTCTTC. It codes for CASSERFIYNEQFF.